This entry is about one T cell receptor (beta chain). This clone was detected ten times or more. Its antigen target is currently unknown. Base qualities are not recorded, but no much larger clone differs from it by a single base. No treatment had been received by any patient before thyroid surgery. The study retrospectively analysed patient clinical samples collected from about 2012 to 2018 using T-cell receptor beta sequencing. Inclusive of the bounding cysteine and phenylalanine, the CDR3 is 13 residues long. CDR3 DNA only is kept here, 39 bases in frame from base 1. Per the germline V gene (reference sequence), LGHDT is the CDR1 and YNNKEL is the CDR2. V gives up 4 bases and J gives up 5 bases, and the segment between their germline ends measures 11 bases. This record belongs to a study of metastatic and nonmetastatic thyroid tumors (dated by TCRdb to about 2020). At the level of the whole study: Repertoires from peripheral blood and from tumor or nodule tissue samples of malignant and benign thyroid patients were compared.

What the work shows at the level of the full study, not this receptor alone: In both blood and tumor samples, TCR beta diversity was reported to be significantly higher in malignant tumors than in benign nodules.

The protocol used for the library was PCR. The sequencer was an Illumina HiSeq 4000. High-throughput sequencing was used to profile the TCR beta-chain CDR3 region of every patient. Turning to the authors' computational methods: The researchers built a classifier to tell apart papillary thyroid cancer patients with distant metastasis, based on CDR3 differences among clinicopathological groups. To measure repertoire diversity the researchers used the Shannon index, while the Morisita-Horn index served to gauge how similar the tumor and blood repertoires were. Starting from the raw public reads, TCRdb applied fastp trimming at Q25, assembled clones with MiXCR and retained in-frame beta chains. The V and J calls, along with clone size, are taken from TCRdb and not from the paper's own processing. Counted in this sample were under 25,000 clones; 15% to 20% of them appeared once. Jointly, the top ten make up 25% to 35% of the sample.

The TCR comes from a female donor with papillary thyroid cancer or a benign thyroid nodule (not recorded which). Some clones in this sample may be carry-over from other donors' samples. The source material was blood. The sequence is built from TRBV3-1 and TRBJ2-5; the D element could tentatively be TRBD1 or TRBD2, as 7 bases agree for each. This receptor carries the CDR3 CASSPGGGETQYF. The nucleotides read TGTGCCAGCAGCCCAGGGGGGGGGGAGACCCAGTACTTC.